This TCR beta chain was identified during a study of identifying expanded T cells in peripheral blood. The ends were cut back, 3 bases at V and 2 bases at J, with 11 bases in the middle. This CDR3 contains 14 residues. Per germline, CDR1 SGHDT and CDR2 YYEEEE. Profiled with immunoSEQ multiplex PCR; TCRdb holds only in-frame clones, not every one. The table has around 94,000 clones, about 85% seen once; the top ten hold 3.5% to 5%. The chain employs TRBV5-6 and TRBJ1-2; D is unclear. The clonotype was recovered from a person between 18 and 69 years old in good health. The sequencing input was blood. The CDR3 loop is CASSWVDQNYGYTF. The CDR3 coding sequence is TGTGCCAGCAGCTGGGTGGATCAAAACTATGGCTACACCTTC. Together with reference TRBV5-6 and TRBJ1-2, the CDR3 gives the full variable domain: DAGVTQSPTHLIKTRGQQVTLRCSPKSGHDTVSWYQQALGQGPQFIFQYYEEEERQRGNFPDRFSGHQFPNYSSELNVNALLLGDSALYLCASSWVDQNYGYTFGSGTRLTVV.